This TCR beta chain was recorded in a study of T cells in Graves' hyperthyroidism and ophthalmopathy. Study-level background: Peripheral blood was drawn at first diagnosis, prior to all treatment. Study results and limitations: Patients with ophthalmopathy were separated from those with stable hyperthyroidism by a 13 V-J model.

Amplification targeted TCR beta CDR3 regions from RNA transcripts. First-round RT-PCR with HTBI primers amplified the TCR CDR3 region. Each CDR3 protein is one row after TCRdb ran MiXCR on the multiplex PCR reads. The sample has some 600,000 distinct CDR3 sequences; approximately 15% are singletons. This clonotype showed up many times. Its antigen is as yet unknown. This CDR3 has 14 amino acids. Deletions cut 1 base from V and 5 bases from J, with 15 bases between. Germline-derived CDR1 and CDR2 are GTSNPN and SVGIG (reference sequence). Diagnoses rested on clinical symptoms, serum thyroxine and TRAb, thyroid ultrasound and orbital computed tomography. A sample of blood taken at first hyperthyroidism diagnosis preceded any ophthalmopathy symptoms.

Sequencing was performed on blood. The gene calls are TRBV30 and TRBJ2-7, with D possibly being TRBD2 (5 bases). This clonotype was sampled from a woman aged 30 to 39 with Graves' hyperthyroidism that later progressed to Graves' ophthalmopathy. CDR3 protein: CAWSDSPVRDEQYF. CDR3 DNA: TGTGCCTGGAGTGACTCCCCAGTGAGGGACGAGCAGTACTTC.